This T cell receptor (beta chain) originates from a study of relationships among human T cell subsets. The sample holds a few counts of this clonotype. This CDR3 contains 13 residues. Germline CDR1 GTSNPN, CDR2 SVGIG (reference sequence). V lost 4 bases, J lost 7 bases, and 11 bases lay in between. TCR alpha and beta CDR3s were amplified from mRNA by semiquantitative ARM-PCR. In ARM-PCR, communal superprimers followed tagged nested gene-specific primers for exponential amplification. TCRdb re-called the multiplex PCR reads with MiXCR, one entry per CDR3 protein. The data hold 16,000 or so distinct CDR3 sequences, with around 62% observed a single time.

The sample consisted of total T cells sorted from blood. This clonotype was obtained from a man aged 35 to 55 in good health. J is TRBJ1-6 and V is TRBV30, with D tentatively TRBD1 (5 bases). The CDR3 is CAWMRQQNSPLHF. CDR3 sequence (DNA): TGTGCCTGGATGAGACAGCAAAATTCACCCCTCCACTTT.